This passage covers 20 T cell receptor beta chains from one sample sequenced in a study of early T cells in non-severe SARS-CoV-2 infection. TCRdb ran MiXCR on the 5' RACE reads and lists one entry per CDR3 protein. The sample records about 49,000 distinct CDR3 sequences, 3.5% to 4.5% being singletons. Material: whole blood. The receptors were sampled from an adult who was a healthcare worker with PCR-confirmed SARS-CoV-2 infection or an uninfected control (not recorded which).

The sample holds a few counts of this clonotype. The chain joins TRBV6-2 or TRBV6-3 to TRBJ2-5, with unresolved D. The CDR3 has 13 residues. With 8 bases removed from V and 5 bases from J, the gap between germline ends came to 15 bases. Germline lookup yields CDR1 MNHEY and CDR2 SVGEGT. The CDR3 DNA reads as TGTGCCAGCGGCTCCTGGAGTTCGGAGACCCAGTACTTC. Amino acid sequence: CASGSWSSETQYF.

At least ten counts were recorded for this clonotype. J is TRBJ2-7 and V is TRBV27; 11 nucleotides line up with TRBD2. Germline CDR1 MNHEY, CDR2 SMNVEV (reference sequence). V trimming: 6 bases; J trimming: 0 bases; junction bases outside the gene matches: 4. The CDR3 is 15 residues long. CDR3 bases: TGTGCCAGCAGGGGACTAGCGGACTTCTCCTACGAGCAGTACTTC. Translation: CASRGLADFSYEQYF.

This clonotype was recorded at least ten times. The V and J genes are TRBV30 and TRBJ2-1, with D tentatively TRBD1 or TRBD2 (5 bases each). Germline V gives CDR1 GTSNPN, CDR2 SVGIG (reference sequence). Trimming took off 5 bases at V and 12 bases at J, with 20 bases between the two ends. The CDR3 length is 13 residues. The CDR3 loop reads CAWSGTHLDPQFF. The CDR3, as DNA: TGTGCCTGGTCCGGGACCCATCTGGACCCGCAGTTCTTC.

This clonotype was seen many times. This sequence joins TRBV6-2 or TRBV6-3 and TRBJ1-4; 8 positions agree with TRBD1. Germline loops: CDR1 MNHEY, CDR2 SVGEGT. This CDR3 comprises 14 residues. The J segment lost 7 bases and the V segment lost 5 bases, leaving 6 bases of the junction unmatched. CDR3 nucleotides: TGTGCCAGCAGTCCGCGGGACAGGAGTGAAAAACTGTTTTTT. Residues: CASSPRDRSEKLFF.

The rearrangement links TRBV12-3 or TRBV12-4 to TRBJ1-1; D is perhaps TRBD1 (5 bases). The length of the CDR3 is 13 residues. V was clipped by 5 bases and J by 11 bases, with 18 bases between them. The CDR3 DNA reads as TGTGCCAGCAGTGACACGTCCCGGGGGTGGGCTTTCTTT. Translation: CASSDTSRGWAFF.

At least ten counts were recorded for this clonotype. The chain links TRBV2 to TRBJ2-1; 10 bases map to TRBD2. The CDR3 has 15 amino acids. The V gene end was trimmed by 2 bases and the J gene end by 7 bases; junction bases not matched to a gene: 5. Germline V gene lookup returns CDR1 SNHLY and CDR2 FYNNEI. For the CDR3, the DNA is TGTGCCAGCAGTGAACTACTAGCGGGGTGGAATGAGCAGTTCTTC. Encoded protein: CASSELLAGWNEQFF.

There are many counts of this clonotype. This chain links TRBV6-1 with TRBJ2-7; 10 positions match TRBD1. The CDR3 consists of 13 residues. The J segment lost 5 bases and the V segment lost 7 bases, leaving 5 bases of the junction unmatched. From germline, CDR1 is MNHNS and CDR2 SASEGT. DNA for the CDR3: TGTGCCAGCATAGGACAGGGGGGGCACGAGCAGTACTTC. It yields the protein CASIGQGGHEQYF.

This clonotype was counted at least ten times. The chain uses TRBV7-3 and TRBJ1-1; possible D gene TRBD1, 5 bases. Trimming left V 4 bases short and J 1 base short, with 10 bases between. Looked up from germline, CDR1 is SGHTA and CDR2 is FQGTGA. The CDR3 covers 14 residues. CDR3 nucleotide sequence: TGTGCCAGCAGCTCCCAGGGATCGAACACTGAAGCTTTCTTT. The encoded protein is CASSSQGSNTEAFF. The full variable domain, in which reference TRBV7-3 and TRBJ1-1 provide the parts outside the CDR3, is GAGVSQTPSNKVTEKGKYVELRCDPISGHTALYWYRQSLGQGPEFLIYFQGTGAADDSGLPNDRFFAVRPEGSVSTLKIQRTERGDSAVYLCASSSQGSNTEAFFGQGTRLTVV.

The rearrangement uses TRBV11-2 and TRBJ2-7, with 7 bases fitting TRBD1. The germline gives CDR1 SGHAT, CDR2 FQNNGV. CDR3 length: 14 residues. After removal of 5 bases from V and 7 bases from J, the junction contained 11 bases not matched to a gene. The chain's CDR3 is CASSPQRQGGEQYF. Here the CDR3 DNA reads TGTGCCAGCAGCCCCCAACGACAGGGTGGTGAGCAGTACTTC.

This CDR3 reads CASSISRFTGELFF. CDR3 in DNA: TGTGCCAGTAGTATATCTAGGTTCACCGGGGAGCTGTTTTTT. J is TRBJ2-2 and V is TRBV19; no definite D call. Germline CDR1 reads LNHDA; CDR2 reads SQIVND (reference sequence). V lost 2 bases and J lost 4, with 8 bases in between. This CDR3 contains 14 residues. The variable domain in full, completed from reference TRBV19 and TRBJ2-2, reads DGGITQSPKYLFRKEGQNVTLSCEQNLNHDAMYWYRQDPGQGLRLIYYSQIVNDFQKGDIAEGYSVSREKKESFPLTVTSAQKNPTAFYLCASSISRFTGELFFGEGSRLTVL.

This clonotype was counted ten times or more. The chain is built from TRBV24-1 and TRBJ2-7; D is possibly TRBD1 (5 bases). CDR1 and CDR2 (germline): KGHDR, SFDVKD. This CDR3 comprises 13 residues. The V gene lost 3 bases and the J gene lost 6 bases, with 11 bases spanning the gap. CDR3: CATSDQQGAEQYF. DNA of the CDR3: TGTGCCACCAGTGATCAACAAGGGGCCGAGCAGTACTTC.

This clonotype showed up many times. The chain couples TRBV7-2 to TRBJ2-3; a weak D match, TRBD1 (5 bases). The CDR3 spans 14 residues. CDR1 and CDR2 (germline): SGHTA, FQGNSA. Trimming stripped 5 bases from V and 4 bases from J, with 13 bases between. The CDR3 is CASSPETVADTQYF. The CDR3 nucleotides are TGTGCCAGCAGCCCGGAGACAGTGGCAGATACGCAGTATTTT. Using reference TRBV7-2 and TRBJ2-3 for the parts outside the CDR3, the full variable domain is GAGVSQSPSNKVTEKGKDVELRCDPISGHTALYWYRQSLGQGLEFLIYFQGNSAPDKSGLPSDRFSAERTGGSVSTLTIQRTQQEDSAVYLCASSPETVADTQYFGPGTRLTVL.

The chain couples TRBV5-4 to TRBJ2-1; the match to TRBD2 covers 11 bases. The CDR3 consists of 16 residues. Germline V CDR1 and CDR2: SGHNT, YYREEE (reference sequence). The junction had 2 bases not matched to a gene; V was cut back by 3 bases and J by 0 bases. The CDR3 DNA follows: TGTGCCAGCAGCTCAGGACTAGCGGGCTCCTACAATGAGCAGTTCTTC. This codes for CASSSGLAGSYNEQFF.

This clonotype was seen repeatedly, ten times or more. The rearrangement uses TRBV7-3 and TRBJ2-7; 7 positions agree with TRBD2. CDR3 size: 14 residues. CDR1 and CDR2 (germline): SGHTA, FQGTGA. Losses at the gene ends were 0 bases for V and 5 bases for J; bases not matched to a gene: 4. Here the CDR3 reads CASSLTGRGDEQYF. The CDR3 DNA follows: TGTGCCAGCAGCTTAACAGGGAGGGGAGACGAGCAGTACTTC.

This clonotype was recorded many times. The J gene is TRBJ1-1, the V gene TRBV7-9; D possibly corresponds to TRBD1 (6 bases). The germline gives CDR1 SEHNR, CDR2 FQNEAQ (reference sequence). V dropped 4 bases and J dropped 6 bases, with 12 bases sitting between them. The CDR3 has 13 amino acids. The CDR3 nucleotides are TGTGCCAGCAGCTCCGAGGGGGGCGCTGAAGCTTTCTTT. Translated, it gives CASSSEGGAEAFF.

This clonotype was counted ten times or more. This chain connects TRBV11-3 to TRBJ2-3; 9 bases agree with TRBD2. Germline assignment: CDR1 SGHNT and CDR2 YENEEA. The J segment lost 6 bases and the V segment lost 5 bases, leaving 9 bases of the junction unmatched. The length of the CDR3 is 15 residues. CDR3 amino acids: CASSRRGGWADTQYF. The DNA of the CDR3 is TGTGCCAGCAGCCGGCGGGGGGGCTGGGCGGATACGCAGTATTTT.

This chain links TRBV7-9 with TRBJ2-2; a weak D match, TRBD1 (5 bases). V lost 6 bases to trimming and J lost 5 bases, with 16 bases between them. The germline CDR1 and CDR2 sequences are SEHNR and FQNEAQ (reference sequence). This CDR3 spans 15 amino acids. CDR3 amino acids: CASSPVQGGTGELFF. Here the CDR3 DNA reads TGTGCCAGCAGTCCAGTTCAGGGTGGTACCGGGGAGCTGTTTTTT.

This clonotype has a count of ten or more. V is TRBV10-3 and J is TRBJ2-5, with D maybe TRBD1 (5 bases). Trimming left V 1 base short and J 0 bases short, with 6 bases between. In germline, CDR1 is ENHRY, CDR2 SYGVKD. The CDR3 covers 14 residues. The CDR3 nucleotides read TGTGCCATCAGTGAGTACAGGTACCAAGAGACCCAGTACTTC. Encoded protein: CAISEYRYQETQYF.

This clonotype was seen repeatedly, ten times or more. The rearrangement links TRBV6-1 to TRBJ1-1; D might be TRBD1 (5 bases). The CDR3 totals 17 residues. CDR1 MNHNS and CDR2 SASEGT come from the germline V gene. V lost 6 bases to trimming and J lost 3 bases, with 23 bases between them. The CDR3 reads CASSVGLEGVGHTEAFF. In DNA, the CDR3 is TGTGCCAGCAGCGTCGGCTTGGAGGGCGTGGGACACACTGAAGCTTTCTTT.

This clonotype has at least ten counts. The rearrangement uses TRBV9 and TRBJ2-3; possibly TRBD2 for D (6 bases). The length of the CDR3 is 15 residues. V was trimmed by 4 bases and J by 1 base, leaving 13 bases between them. The germline V gene encodes CDR1 SGDLS and CDR2 YYNGEE. The CDR3 region has the DNA TGTGCCAGCAGCCAGACTAGTTACGGCACAGATACGCAGTATTTT. Residues: CASSQTSYGTDTQYF.